This entry features one TCR beta chain sequence. Its antigen is unidentified. In terms of origin and age, donors were healthy Caucasian individuals from Russia aged about 6 to 90. For every donor, a draw yielded ten milliliters of peripheral blood. Germline-derived CDR1 and CDR2 are KGHDR and SFDVKD. This CDR3 has 12 amino acids. The germline V and J ends were trimmed by 9 bases and 2 bases, with 7 bases remaining between them. The source of the sample is a study of blood T cells in healthy people across ages. Study-level points and caveats: Donor CMV status, an unknown factor, possibly confounded changes in expanded clonotypes. TCR beta diversity was tightly associated with the proportion of naive T cells.

Using a J-beta primer mix together with a sample-barcoded 5' primer, a second PCR was run for roughly 6 to 12 cycles. MiXCR was run by TCRdb on the 5' RACE reads, yielding one entry per CDR3 protein. The sample contains hundreds of thousands of distinct CDR3 sequences, roughly 50% of which appear only once. This sequence joins TRBV24-1 and TRBJ2-1; D is ambiguous. The sample taken for sequencing was blood. The TCR was taken from a man in his forties in good health. The CDR3 region is CATLGPYNEQFF. CDR3 bases: TGTGCCACCCTCGGCCCCTACAATGAGCAGTTCTTC.